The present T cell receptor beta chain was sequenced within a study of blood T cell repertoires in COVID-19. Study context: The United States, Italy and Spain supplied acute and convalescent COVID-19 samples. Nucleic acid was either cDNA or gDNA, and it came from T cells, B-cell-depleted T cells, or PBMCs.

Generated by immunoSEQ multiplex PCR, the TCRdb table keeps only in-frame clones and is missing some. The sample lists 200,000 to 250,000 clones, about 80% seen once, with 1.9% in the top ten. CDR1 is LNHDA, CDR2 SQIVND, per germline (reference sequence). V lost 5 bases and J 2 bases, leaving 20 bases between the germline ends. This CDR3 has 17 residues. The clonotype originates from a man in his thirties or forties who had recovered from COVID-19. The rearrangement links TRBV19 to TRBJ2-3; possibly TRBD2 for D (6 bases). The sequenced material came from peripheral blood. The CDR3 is CASSAPVFAGLTDTQYF. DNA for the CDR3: TGTGCCAGTAGTGCCCCCGTCTTCGCGGGGCTCACAGATACGCAGTATTTT.